This TCR beta chain stems from a study of blood T cell repertoires in COVID-19. The table came from immunoSEQ multiplex PCR; TCRdb's copy has only in-frame clones and leaves some out. Of a few hundred thousand clones listed, approximately 81% are singletons. This CDR3 contains 14 residues. Trimming pared 9 bases from V and 2 bases from J, leaving 17 bases between. Germline-derived CDR1 and CDR2 are WNHNN and SYGVQD (reference sequence). This TCR derives from a man aged 45-65 years who had recovered from COVID-19. Input material: peripheral blood. The chain employs TRBV10-1 and TRBJ2-7; D may be TRBD2 (7 bases). CDR3 sequence reads: CASSVGGGTYEQYF. Here the CDR3 DNA reads TGCGCCAGTAGCGTAGGGGGGGGAACCTACGAGCAGTACTTC.